The 28 T cell receptor beta chains reported below all come from one sample, sequenced in a study of T-cell reconstitution after alpha-beta-depleted transplantation in children listed by TCRdb under 2016. The method behind the library was PCR. TCRdb lists the instrument as Illumina HiSeq 2500. To normalize quantification of the TCRbeta repertoire, the TCR libraries were built with molecular barcoding that relied on unique molecular identifiers. In TCRdb, the public reads were trimmed at Q25 with fastp and aligned with MiXCR, with productive beta chains retained. Entries that share a CDR3 protein sequence are merged under the most common genes and DNA. A total of fewer than 400,000 distinct CDR3 sequences appear in this sample, roughly 25% of them only once. The ten largest account for around 9.9% of the sample. The treatment or condition tag for this specimen amounts to: allogeneic hematopoietic cell transplantation with graft depleted of TCRalphabeta T cells and CD19 B cells.

Sequences were derived from PBMCs, mostly from graft donor cells, sampled 180 days after TCRalphabeta/CD19-depleted stem cell transplant. These receptors all come from a male patient between 5 and 17 years old who had a stem cell transplant for acute lymphoblastic leukemia, so the T cells may come from the graft donor.

This clonotype was seen more than once but under ten times. The chain is built from TRBV5-1 and TRBJ2-1; 13 bases agree with TRBD2. With V trimmed by 6 bases and J by 6 bases, 15 bases remained unmatched. Germline assignment: CDR1 SGHRS and CDR2 YFSETQ. This CDR3 is built from 18 residues. The CDR3 sequence: CASMSGESGLAGRNEQFF. The CDR3 DNA is TGCGCCAGCATGTCAGGGGAATCGGGACTAGCGGGACGCAATGAGCAGTTCTTC. Using reference TRBV5-1 and TRBJ2-1 for the parts outside the CDR3, the full variable domain is KAGVTQTPRYLIKTRGQQVTLSCSPISGHRSVSWYQQTPGQGLQFLFEYFSETQRNKGNFPGRFSGRQFSNSRSEMNVSTLELGDSALYLCASMSGESGLAGRNEQFFGPGTRLTVL.

This clonotype has only a few counts. The V gene is TRBV20-1, the J gene TRBJ2-7; TRBD2 agrees at 10 bases. Germline V gene lookup returns CDR1 DFQATT and CDR2 SNEGSKA (reference sequence). J was trimmed by 0 bases and V by 3 bases; bases with no gene match: 2. The CDR3 is 14 residues long. The chain's CDR3 is CSARASGGSYEQYF. CDR3 sequence (DNA): TGCAGTGCTAGGGCTAGCGGGGGCTCCTACGAGCAGTACTTC.

This clonotype was counted between two and nine times. The chain uses TRBV4-2 and TRBJ2-7, with D hard to call. CDR3 size: 12 residues. V shed 0 bases and J shed 7 bases, with 7 bases lying between them. Germline V gives CDR1 LGHNA, CDR2 YNFKEQ. The CDR3 DNA reads as TGTGCCAGCAGCCAAGATCGGAGTGAGCAGTACTTC. Translating it yields CASSQDRSEQYF.

This clonotype was seen only a few times. CDR3 nucleotide sequence: TGTGCCAGCAGCACCGGGCCCCGGAGCTACGAGCAGTACTTC. It is translated as CASSTGPRSYEQYF. The genes are TRBV7-9 and TRBJ2-7; no firm D call. The CDR3 loop spans 14 amino acids. Looked up from germline, CDR1 is SEHNR and CDR2 is FQNEAQ (reference sequence). The V end was cut by 5 bases, the J end by 3 bases, with 14 bases between. Full variable domain (outside the CDR3, taken from reference TRBV7-9 and TRBJ2-7): DTGVSQNPRHKITKRGQNVTFRCDPISEHNRLYWYRQTLGQGPEFLTYFQNEAQLEKSRLLSDRFSAERPKGSFSTLEIQRTEQGDSAMYLCASSTGPRSYEQYFGPGTRLTVT.

The chain carries TRBV9 and TRBJ1-5; D is perhaps TRBD1 (5 bases). The CDR3 covers 15 residues. CDR1 and CDR2 (germline): SGDLS, YYNGEE. The ends were cut back, 1 base at V and 7 bases at J, with 15 bases in the middle. The CDR3 nucleotides read TGTGCCAGCAGCGTATTTGGGGGGAAAGTCCAGCCCCAGCATTTT. It is translated as CASSVFGGKVQPQHF.

The J gene is TRBJ1-2, the V gene TRBV29-1, with TRBD1 matching 9 bases. Unmatched junction bases numbered 22, after V lost 6 bases and J lost 14 bases. CDR3 length: 15 residues. Germline lookup yields CDR1 SQVTM and CDR2 ANQGSEA. CDR3 bases: TGCAGCGTCTTTTACACTCCCACTCTGACAGGGGGGTCAACCTTC. Residues: CSVFYTPTLTGGSTF.

The V call is TRBV7-6, the J call TRBJ2-1, with 12 bases that match TRBD2. The CDR3 sequence is 17 residues long. Germline V lookup: CDR1 SGHVS, CDR2 FNYEAQ. V gave up 5 bases and J gave up 6 bases; unmatched junction bases: 11. The CDR3 DNA sequence: TGTGCCAGCAGCCCTAAACGACTAGCGGGAGCAAGCAATGAGCAGTTCTTC. Translated, it gives CASSPKRLAGASNEQFF.

The chain links TRBV9 to TRBJ1-5; 9 nucleotides match TRBD1. This CDR3 spans 15 amino acids. V shed 0 bases and J 6 bases; nucleotides not matched to a gene: 4. Germline V gives CDR1 SGDLS, CDR2 YYNGEE. CDR3: CASSVDGTGLQPQHF. CDR3 in DNA: TGTGCCAGCAGCGTAGACGGGACAGGGCTTCAGCCCCAGCATTTT.

This clonotype was counted only a few times. The chain carries TRBV7-6 and TRBJ2-5; perhaps D is TRBD1 or TRBD2 (5 bases each). V was trimmed by 8 bases and J by 4 bases, leaving 23 bases between them. CDR3 length equals 16 residues. Germline CDR1 reads SGHVS; CDR2 reads FNYEAQ. The CDR3 DNA reads TGTGCCAGCGGGCCCCGGGACGACCTATCGGGAGAGACCCAGTACTTC. Amino acid sequence: CASGPRDDLSGETQYF.

This chain uses TRBV9 with TRBJ2-7; 8 nucleotides match TRBD2. The germline V gene has CDR1 SGDLS and CDR2 YYNGEE. J lost 2 bases, V lost 4 bases, and 8 bases had no gene match. The CDR3 spans 15 residues. The CDR3 loop reads CASSPGTSVAYEQYF. Written as DNA, the CDR3 is TGTGCCAGCAGCCCCGGGACTAGTGTTGCCTACGAGCAGTACTTC. The full variable domain, in which reference TRBV9 and TRBJ2-7 provide the parts outside the CDR3, is DSGVTQTPKHLITATGQRVTLRCSPRSGDLSVYWYQQSLDQGLQFLIQYYNGEERAKGNILERFSAQQFPDLHSELNLSSLELGDSALYFCASSPGTSVAYEQYFGPGTRLTVT.

This clonotype has only a few counts. The chain is built from TRBV5-1 and TRBJ1-2; a weak D match, TRBD1 (6 bases). The germline V gene has CDR1 SGHRS and CDR2 YFSETQ. The CDR3 consists of 13 residues. The V end lost 3 bases, the J end lost 7 bases, and 13 bases lay between the germline ends. The CDR3 DNA follows: TGCGCCAGCAGCTCCCTAGACAGGCGTGGCTACACCTTC. It specifies CASSSLDRRGYTF.

This rearrangement joins TRBV12-3 or TRBV12-4 to TRBJ2-5; D is possibly TRBD1 or TRBD2 (5 bases each). V dropped 6 bases and J dropped 5 bases, with 16 bases sitting between them. This CDR3 region has 14 residues. The CDR3, as DNA: TGTGCCAGCAGAGCCTATGGGGGTGGGGAGACCCAGTACTTC. Its protein product is CASRAYGGGETQYF.

There are a few counts of this clonotype. The chain couples TRBV6-5 to TRBJ2-5; D is unclear. V dropped 2 bases and J dropped 0 bases, with 7 bases sitting between them. CDR1 MNHEY and CDR2 SVGAGI come from the germline V gene. This CDR3 is built from 14 residues. The CDR3 region is CASSYVTNQETQYF. In nucleotides, the CDR3 is TGTGCCAGCAGTTACGTTACTAACCAAGAGACCCAGTACTTC.

The chain uses TRBV6-2 or TRBV6-3 and TRBJ1-2, with D maybe TRBD1 (6 bases). Germline lookup yields CDR1 MNHEY and CDR2 SVGEGT. The CDR3 has 12 residues. V lost 7 bases, J lost 7 bases, and 13 bases lay in between. CDR3: CASNNREAGYTF. The CDR3 DNA is TGTGCCAGCAACAACAGGGAGGCTGGCTACACCTTC.

This clonotype occurred many times. A junction end diverges from the germline sequence, so it may reflect a read error. The chain recombines TRBV5-1 with TRBJ2-1; D unclear. The CDR3 has 12 residues. From germline, CDR1 is SGHRS and CDR2 YFSETQ. CDR3 amino acids: CASGFHMDEQFF. The CDR3 DNA is TGCGCCAGCGGCTTTCACATGGATGAGCAGTTCTTC.

This clonotype has only a few counts. The chain employs TRBV7-6 and TRBJ2-1; tentatively, D is TRBD2 (5 bases). The CDR3 sequence is 13 residues long. V was clipped by 3 bases and J by 15 bases, with 18 bases between them. Germline CDR1 SGHVS, CDR2 FNYEAQ. In nucleotides, the CDR3 is TGTGCCAGCAGCTTCCTACTGGGGAGCCGGCCGTTCTTC. This gives the protein CASSFLLGSRPFF.

This clonotype has more than one count but fewer than ten. One end of the junction is discordant with germline, which a read error may explain. This sequence joins TRBV6-5 and TRBJ2-4, with 7 bases lining up with TRBD2. The CDR3 length is 16 residues. Germline V lookup: CDR1 MNHEY, CDR2 SVGAGI. The CDR3 here is CASSYSSLADKNIQYF. In nucleotides, the CDR3 is TGTGCCAGTAGTTACTCGAGCCTAGCGGATAAAAACATTCAGTACTTC.

In this sample, this clonotype turned up many times. The chain employs TRBV29-1 and TRBJ2-7; TRBD1 agrees at 7 bases. Germline lookup yields CDR1 SQVTM and CDR2 ANQGSEA. CDR3 length: 12 amino acids. V lost 6 bases to trimming and J lost 7 bases; unmatched junction nucleotides: 9. The CDR3 bases are TGCAGCGTGGCCAGGACAGGATGGGAGCAGTACTTC. It translates to CSVARTGWEQYF.

The V call is TRBV3-1, the J call TRBJ2-5; perhaps TRBD2 as D (5 bases). Trimming shortened V by 0 bases and J by 4 bases, and 18 bases separated the two germline ends. The germline CDR1 and CDR2 sequences are LGHDT and YNNKEL (reference sequence). The CDR3 spans 17 residues. The CDR3 region is CASSQESGKERIETQYF. The CDR3 DNA is TGTGCCAGCAGCCAAGAATCAGGAAAGGAGCGGATAGAGACCCAGTACTTC.

This clonotype was seen a handful of times. The gene calls are TRBV9 and TRBJ2-5; TRBD2 aligns across 10 bases. The CDR3 loop spans 16 amino acids. Germline assignment: CDR1 SGDLS and CDR2 YYNGEE. Losses at the gene ends were 3 bases for V and 5 bases for J; bases not matched to a gene: 10. In nucleotides, the CDR3 is TGTGCCAGCAGCGGATGGACTAGCGGCCGCGGGGAGACCCAGTACTTC. Protein: CASSGWTSGRGETQYF. Looking up the rest from reference TRBV9 and TRBJ2-5 gives the full variable domain: DSGVTQTPKHLITATGQRVTLRCSPRSGDLSVYWYQQSLDQGLQFLIQYYNGEERAKGNILERFSAQQFPDLHSELNLSSLELGDSALYFCASSGWTSGRGETQYFGPGTRLLVL.

V and J are TRBV21-1 and TRBJ2-7; the D call TRBD1 from the table was never checked on the DNA. TRBV21-1 is noted as a pseudogene. The CDR3 runs 16 residues. The chain's CDR3 is CASSLISRDLTYEQYF. The DNA of the CDR3 is TGTGCCAGCAGCCTAATTTCCCGGGACCTTACCTACGAGCAGTACTTC.

This clonotype was counted between two and nine times. This chain uses TRBV5-1 with TRBJ2-1; the match to TRBD2 covers 8 bases. The CDR3 is made up of 13 amino acids. V was clipped by 4 bases and J by 10 bases; unmatched bases: 7. The germline V gene has CDR1 SGHRS and CDR2 YFSETQ. This CDR3 reads CASSKREIGEQFF. As DNA, the CDR3 is TGCGCCAGCAGCAAGCGGGAGATCGGGGAGCAGTTCTTC.

V and J are TRBV4-2 and TRBJ2-7; 10 bases agree with TRBD2. The CDR3 has 16 amino acids. The germline V gene encodes CDR1 LGHNA and CDR2 YNFKEQ. With 1 base clipped from V and 5 bases from J, the junction kept 8 bases outside the gene matches. CDR3 in amino acids: CASSQAPGTSVNEQYF. In DNA form, the CDR3 reads TGTGCCAGCAGCCAAGCCCCCGGGACTAGCGTAAACGAGCAGTACTTC.

The rearrangement uses TRBV20-1 and TRBJ1-3, with D possibly matching TRBD1 (5 bases). V was clipped by 4 bases and J by 0 bases, with 16 bases between them. CDR1 is DFQATT and CDR2 is SNEGSKA in the germline V gene (reference sequence). The CDR3 is 16 amino acids. This chain's CDR3 is CSAIWGRRSSGNTIYF. The DNA of the CDR3 is TGCAGTGCTATCTGGGGCAGGCGATCCTCTGGAAACACCATATATTTT.

V gene TRBV4-1 combines with J gene TRBJ1-5; D call uncertain. The CDR3 is 16 amino acids. The germline gives CDR1 MGHRA, CDR2 YSYEKL. With 4 bases removed from V and 7 bases from J, the gap between germline ends came to 20 bases. The CDR3 protein is CASSRPVEGKGQPQHF. CDR3 nucleotides: TGCGCCAGCAGCCGCCCGGTGGAAGGGAAGGGCCAGCCCCAGCATTTT.

In its sample, this clonotype was seen a few times. The rearrangement joins TRBV24-1 to TRBJ2-5; D uncertain. This CDR3 region has 13 residues. Per the germline V gene, CDR1 is KGHDR and CDR2 is SFDVKD. V was cut by 1 base and J by 3 bases, with 5 bases left in between. The CDR3 nucleotides read TGTGCCACCAGTGATTTCGCGGAAGAGACCCAGTACTTC. It yields the protein CATSDFAEETQYF.

The CDR3 protein is CASSLNSPGELFF. CDR3 coding DNA: TGTGCCAGCAGCTTAAATTCCCCCGGGGAGCTGTTTTTT. V is TRBV7-3 and J is TRBJ2-2; D uncertain. Trimming cost V 1 base and J 6 bases, with 6 bases left between them. This CDR3 is built from 13 residues. Germline V CDR1 and CDR2: SGHTA, FQGTGA.

This clonotype was observed many times. This chain connects TRBV5-1 to TRBJ1-1, with D tentatively TRBD1 (5 bases). Germline CDR1 is SGHRS and CDR2 is YFSETQ. Trimming removed 4 bases from V and 7 bases from J, with 11 bases in between. The CDR3 is 12 residues long. CDR3 amino acids: CASSLRDDEAFF. DNA of the CDR3: TGCGCCAGCAGCCTCCGGGACGATGAAGCTTTCTTT.